Sequencing of this T cell receptor (beta chain) was carried out in a study of OX40 agonist ivuxolimab in advanced cancers. Regarding the complete study: Ivuxolimab was a fully human IgG2 agonistic monoclonal antibody targeting the costimulatory receptor OX40 (CD134). Intravenous ivuxolimab was administered to patients every 2 weeks at six dose levels: 0.01, 0.1, 0.3, 1.5, 3 and 10 mg/kg. Of the approximately 53 patients in dose escalation, around 19 had hepatocellular carcinoma, some 15 had melanoma, 9 had renal cell carcinoma and 9 had head and neck cancer. A male proportion of around 83% and a mean age of around 60 years, ranging from roughly 23 to 80, were recorded for the dose-escalation cohort. Patients were allowed to have had prior anti-PD-1, anti-PD-L1 or anti-CTLA-4 therapy, and approximately 40% of the dose-escalation patients had previously received checkpoint inhibitors. Partial responses occurred in three dose-escalation patients, of whom one had hepatocellular carcinoma and two had cutaneous melanoma. Peripheral TCRbeta sequencing aimed to test whether ivuxolimab altered TCR sequence diversity and caused clonal T-cell expansion. The monotherapy dose-escalation portion (N of about 52 patients) of the phase I ivuxolimab trial is reported in the paper. On the study overall, not on this receptor specifically: In partial responders in the 0.1-3.0 mg/kg groups, normalized peripheral clonal expansion was found to be among the lowest, especially among CD8+ T cells. On average, CD8+ T cells showed more expanded clones than CD4+ T cells after ivuxolimab. Clonal expansion of both CD4+ and CD8+ blood T cells was observed from baseline to week 6 at doses 0.1 to 3.0 mg/kg. Which antigens the clonally expanded peripheral T cells were specific for was not determined. Low levels of normalized T-cell clonal expansion were also seen in some patients who did not respond.

The trial excluded patients who had a history of autoimmune disease or who were on systemic immunosuppression. In every dose cohort, peripheral blood was drawn for TCR sequencing at baseline, cycle 4 day 1, and cycle 7 day 1. The samples were drawn from a first-in-human, open-label, multicenter phase I dose-escalation trial of ivuxolimab. Adults with locally advanced or metastatic head and neck squamous cell, hepatocellular, melanoma or renal cell carcinoma were enrolled in the trial. Before TCR sequencing, CD4+ T cells and CD8+ T cells from peripheral blood were sorted into separate populations. CDR1 and CDR2 are drawn from the germline V gene: SGHVS, FNYEAQ. Reading from cysteine to phenylalanine, the CDR3 counts 17 amino acids. Just the 51-base CDR3 DNA is kept, in frame starting at base 1. The V end gives up 0 bases and the J end 3 bases, leaving 9 bases in the junction not matched to a gene.

To note about this clone: Its antigen is unknown. No quality values exist for individual bases; no much larger clone is one base distant.

For sequencing of the TCRbeta CDR3 region, genomic DNA was extracted from the sorted cells. TCRbeta CDR3 regions were sequenced using the immunoSEQ Assay. In its TCRdb copy, this immuneACCESS table keeps in-frame sequences only and misses some clones. Where compared with another copy, unresolved V genes explain less than half of these, and the others have no known cause. Recorded for this sample are fewer than 20,000 clones; roughly 73% of them occurred a single time. The top ten constitute roughly 28% of the sample. Specimen: CD4+ or CD8+ T cells sorted from blood, collected in a trial of the OX40 agonist ivuxolimab. The rearrangement combines TRBV7-6 with TRBJ2-7; a stretch of 9 junction bases matches TRBD1. The TCR was taken from an adult with an advanced solid tumor such as melanoma, head and neck, liver or kidney cancer. The CDR3 here reads CASSLAGVGTGIYEQYF. The nucleotide sequence reads TGTGCCAGCAGCTTAGCGGGGGTGGGGACAGGGATCTACGAGCAGTACTTC.